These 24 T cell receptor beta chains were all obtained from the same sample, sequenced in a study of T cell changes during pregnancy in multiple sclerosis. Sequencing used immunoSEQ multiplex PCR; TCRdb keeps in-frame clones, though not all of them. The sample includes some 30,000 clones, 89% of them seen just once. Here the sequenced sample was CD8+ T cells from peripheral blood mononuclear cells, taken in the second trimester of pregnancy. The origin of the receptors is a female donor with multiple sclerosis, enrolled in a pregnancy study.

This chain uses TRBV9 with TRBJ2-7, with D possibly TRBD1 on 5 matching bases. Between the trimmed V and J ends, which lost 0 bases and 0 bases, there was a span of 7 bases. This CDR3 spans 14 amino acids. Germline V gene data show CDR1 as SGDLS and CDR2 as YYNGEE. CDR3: CASSVEGASYEQYF. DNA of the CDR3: TGTGCCAGCAGCGTAGAAGGGGCCTCCTACGAGCAGTACTTC.

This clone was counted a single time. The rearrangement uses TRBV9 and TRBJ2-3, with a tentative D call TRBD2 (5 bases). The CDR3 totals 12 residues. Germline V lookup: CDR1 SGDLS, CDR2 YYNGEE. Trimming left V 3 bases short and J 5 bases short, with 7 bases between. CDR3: CASSGRQDTQYF. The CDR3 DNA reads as TGTGCCAGCAGCGGGAGGCAAGATACGCAGTATTTT.

In nucleotides, the CDR3 is TGTGCCAGCAGCCCCTCCTACGGAGGACAGGGAGGTAAAGAGACCCAGTACTTC. Protein product: CASSPSYGGQGGKETQYF. J is TRBJ2-5 and V is TRBV7-9, with 8 bases matching TRBD1. V gave up 5 bases and J gave up 3 bases; unmatched junction bases: 17. This CDR3 region has 18 residues. CDR1 and CDR2 from the germline V gene are SEHNR and FQNEAQ (reference sequence).

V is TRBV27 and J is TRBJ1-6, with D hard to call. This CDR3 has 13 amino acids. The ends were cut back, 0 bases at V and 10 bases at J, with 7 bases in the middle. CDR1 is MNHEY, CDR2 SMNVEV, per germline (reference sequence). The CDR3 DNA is TGTGCCAGCAGTTTATCGATCCAGTCACCCCTCCACTTT. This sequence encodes CASSLSIQSPLHF.

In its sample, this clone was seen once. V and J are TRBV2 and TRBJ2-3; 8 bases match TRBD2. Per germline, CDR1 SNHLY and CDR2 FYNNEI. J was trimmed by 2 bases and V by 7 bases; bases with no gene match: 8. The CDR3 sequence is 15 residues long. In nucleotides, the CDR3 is TGTGCCAGCACCAGAGCGGGGGCCTACACAGATACGCAGTATTTT. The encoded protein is CASTRAGAYTDTQYF.

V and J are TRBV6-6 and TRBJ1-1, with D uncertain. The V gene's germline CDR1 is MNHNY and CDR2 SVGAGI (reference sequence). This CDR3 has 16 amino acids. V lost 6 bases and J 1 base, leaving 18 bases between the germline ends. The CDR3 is CASRSADFDTNTEAFF. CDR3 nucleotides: TGTGCCAGCAGGTCCGCCGACTTCGATACGAACACTGAAGCTTTCTTT.

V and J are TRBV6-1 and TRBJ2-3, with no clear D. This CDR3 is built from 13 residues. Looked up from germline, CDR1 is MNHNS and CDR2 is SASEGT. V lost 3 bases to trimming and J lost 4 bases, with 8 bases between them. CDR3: CASSDGISDTQYF. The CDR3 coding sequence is TGTGCCAGCAGTGATGGCATTTCAGATACGCAGTATTTT.

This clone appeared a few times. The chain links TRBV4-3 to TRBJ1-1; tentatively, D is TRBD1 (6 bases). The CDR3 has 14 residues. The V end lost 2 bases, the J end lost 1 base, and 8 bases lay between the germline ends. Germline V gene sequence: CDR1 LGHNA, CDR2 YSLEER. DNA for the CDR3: TGCGCCAGCAGCCAACAGGGGTGGAACACTGAAGCTTTCTTT. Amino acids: CASSQQGWNTEAFF.

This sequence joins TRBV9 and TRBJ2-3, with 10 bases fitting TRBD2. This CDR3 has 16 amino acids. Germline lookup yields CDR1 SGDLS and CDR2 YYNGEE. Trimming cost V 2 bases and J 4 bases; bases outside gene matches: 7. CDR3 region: CASSVPASGSPDTQYF. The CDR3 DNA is TGTGCCAGCAGCGTGCCGGCTAGCGGGAGTCCAGATACGCAGTATTTT.

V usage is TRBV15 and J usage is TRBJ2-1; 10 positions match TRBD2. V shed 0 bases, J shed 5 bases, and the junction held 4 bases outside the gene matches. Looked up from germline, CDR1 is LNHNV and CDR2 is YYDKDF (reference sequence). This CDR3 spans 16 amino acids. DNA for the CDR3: TGTGCCACCAGCAGAGAACGTAGCGGGAGGAACAATGAGCAGTTCTTC. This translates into CATSRERSGRNNEQFF.

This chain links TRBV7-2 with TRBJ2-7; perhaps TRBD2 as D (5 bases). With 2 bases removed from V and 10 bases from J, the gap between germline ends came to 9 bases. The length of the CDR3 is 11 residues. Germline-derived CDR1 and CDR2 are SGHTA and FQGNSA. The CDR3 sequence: CASSLLGSQYF. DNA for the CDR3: TGTGCCAGCAGCTTACTGGGGAGCCAGTACTTC.

The CDR3 region has the DNA TGTGCCAGCAACATGGGGGGGTACAATGAGCAGTTCTTC. Translated, it gives CASNMGGYNEQFF. J is TRBJ2-1 and V is TRBV13; 7 bases fit TRBD2. The V gene's germline CDR1 is PRHDT and CDR2 FYEKMQ (reference sequence). The CDR3 sequence is 13 residues long. V shed 7 bases, J shed 4 bases, and the junction held 4 bases outside the gene matches.

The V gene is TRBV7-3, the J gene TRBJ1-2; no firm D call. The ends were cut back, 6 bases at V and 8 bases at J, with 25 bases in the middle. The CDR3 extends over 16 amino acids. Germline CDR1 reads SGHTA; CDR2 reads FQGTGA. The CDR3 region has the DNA TGTGCCAGCAGGGGAGGAGCCCCAGCCAACCTCGAAGGCTACACCTTC. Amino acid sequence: CASRGGAPANLEGYTF.

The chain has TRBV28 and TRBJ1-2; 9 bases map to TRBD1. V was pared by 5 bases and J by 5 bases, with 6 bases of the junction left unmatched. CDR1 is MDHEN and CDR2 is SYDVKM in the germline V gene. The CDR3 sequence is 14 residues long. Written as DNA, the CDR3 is TGTGCCAGCAGTCCCAGGGACAGGGTATATGGCTACACCTTC. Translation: CASSPRDRVYGYTF.

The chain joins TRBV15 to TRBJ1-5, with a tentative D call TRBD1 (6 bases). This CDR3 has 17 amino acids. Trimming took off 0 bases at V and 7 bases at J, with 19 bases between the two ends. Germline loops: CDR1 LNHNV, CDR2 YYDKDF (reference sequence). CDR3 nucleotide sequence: TGTGCCACCAGCAGAGATCGGGACACCCCAAGTCGGCAGCCCCAGCATTTT. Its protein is CATSRDRDTPSRQPQHF.

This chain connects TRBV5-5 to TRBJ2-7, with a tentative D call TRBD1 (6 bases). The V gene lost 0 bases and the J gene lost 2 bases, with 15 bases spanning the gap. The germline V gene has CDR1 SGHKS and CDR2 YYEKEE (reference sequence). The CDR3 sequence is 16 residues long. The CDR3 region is CASSLGSQGRAYEQYF. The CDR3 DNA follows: TGTGCCAGCAGCTTGGGGTCACAGGGAAGAGCCTACGAGCAGTACTTC.

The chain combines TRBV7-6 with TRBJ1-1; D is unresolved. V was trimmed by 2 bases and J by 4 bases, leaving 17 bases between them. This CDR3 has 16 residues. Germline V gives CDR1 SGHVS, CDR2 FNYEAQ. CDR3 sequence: CASSLQEGVRATEAFF. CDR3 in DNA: TGTGCCAGCAGCTTACAAGAGGGTGTAAGGGCCACTGAAGCTTTCTTT. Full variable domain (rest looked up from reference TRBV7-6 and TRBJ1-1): GAGVSQSPRYKVTKRGQDVALRCDPISGHVSLYWYRQALGQGPEFLTYFNYEAQQDKSGLPNDRFSAERPEGSISTLTIQRTEQRDSAMYRCASSLQEGVRATEAFFGQGTRLTVV.

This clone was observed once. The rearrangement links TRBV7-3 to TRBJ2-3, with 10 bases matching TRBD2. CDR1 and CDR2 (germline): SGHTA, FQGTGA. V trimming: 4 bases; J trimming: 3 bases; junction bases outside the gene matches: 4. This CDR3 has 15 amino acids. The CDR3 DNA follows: TGTGCCAGCAGCTCAGCGGGGGGGGCGACAGATACGCAGTATTTT. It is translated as CASSSAGGATDTQYF.

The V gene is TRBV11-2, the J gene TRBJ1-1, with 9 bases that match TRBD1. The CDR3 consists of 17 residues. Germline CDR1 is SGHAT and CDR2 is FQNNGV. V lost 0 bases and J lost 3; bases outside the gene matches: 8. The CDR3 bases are TGTGCCAGCAGCTTAGATCCCCGGACAGGGGCGCACACTGAAGCTTTCTTT. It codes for CASSLDPRTGAHTEAFF.

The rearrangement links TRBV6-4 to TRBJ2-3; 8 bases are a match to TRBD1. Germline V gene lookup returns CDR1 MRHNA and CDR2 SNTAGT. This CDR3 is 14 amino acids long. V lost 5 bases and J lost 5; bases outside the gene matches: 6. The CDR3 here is CASSQTGAEDTQYF. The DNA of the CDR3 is TGTGCCAGCAGTCAGACAGGGGCTGAAGATACGCAGTATTTT.

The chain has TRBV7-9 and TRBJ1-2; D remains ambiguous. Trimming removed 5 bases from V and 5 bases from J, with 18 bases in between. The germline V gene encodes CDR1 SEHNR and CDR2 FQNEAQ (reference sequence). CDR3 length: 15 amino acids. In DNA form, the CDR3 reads TGTGCCAGCAGCAGAGACGCCGACACCTATTATGGCTACACCTTC. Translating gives CASSRDADTYYGYTF.

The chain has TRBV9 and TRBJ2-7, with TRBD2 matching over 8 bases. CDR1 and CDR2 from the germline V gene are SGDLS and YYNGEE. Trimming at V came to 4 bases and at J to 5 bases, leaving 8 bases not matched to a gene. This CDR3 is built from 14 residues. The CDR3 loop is CASSYREGKDEQYF. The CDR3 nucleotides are TGTGCCAGCAGCTACCGGGAGGGCAAGGACGAGCAGTACTTC.

CDR3 region: CASSYGSSGSNEQFF. In nucleotides, the CDR3 is TGTGCCAGCAGTTACGGGTCTAGCGGGAGCAATGAGCAGTTCTTC. The rearrangement joins TRBV6-5 to TRBJ2-1; 10 positions match TRBD2. The CDR3 has 15 residues. Germline V gene data show CDR1 as MNHEY and CDR2 as SVGAGI. Losses at the gene ends were 2 bases for V and 6 bases for J; bases not matched to a gene: 4.

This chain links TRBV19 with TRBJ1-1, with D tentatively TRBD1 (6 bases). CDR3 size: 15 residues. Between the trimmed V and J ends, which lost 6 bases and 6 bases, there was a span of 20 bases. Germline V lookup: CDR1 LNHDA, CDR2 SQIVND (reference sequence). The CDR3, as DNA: TGTGCCAGTAGCCCAGCCATGGGGGCCACCCCTGAAGCTTTCTTT. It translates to CASSPAMGATPEAFF. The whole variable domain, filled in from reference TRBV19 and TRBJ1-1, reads DGGITQSPKYLFRKEGQNVTLSCEQNLNHDAMYWYRQDPGQGLRLIYYSQIVNDFQKGDIAEGYSVSREKKESFPLTVTSAQKNPTAFYLCASSPAMGATPEAFFGQGTRLTVV.